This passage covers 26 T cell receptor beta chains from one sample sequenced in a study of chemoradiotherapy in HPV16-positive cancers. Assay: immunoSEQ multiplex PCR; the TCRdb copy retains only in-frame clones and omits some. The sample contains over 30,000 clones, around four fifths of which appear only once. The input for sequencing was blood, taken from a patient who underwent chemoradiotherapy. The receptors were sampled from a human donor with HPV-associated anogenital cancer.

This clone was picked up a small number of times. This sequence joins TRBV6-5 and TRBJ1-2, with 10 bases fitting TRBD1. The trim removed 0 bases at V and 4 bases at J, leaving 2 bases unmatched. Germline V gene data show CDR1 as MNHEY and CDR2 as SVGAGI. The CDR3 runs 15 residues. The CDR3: CASSYSRTGGYGYTF. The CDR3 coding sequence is TGTGCCAGCAGTTACTCGAGGACAGGGGGCTATGGCTACACCTTC.

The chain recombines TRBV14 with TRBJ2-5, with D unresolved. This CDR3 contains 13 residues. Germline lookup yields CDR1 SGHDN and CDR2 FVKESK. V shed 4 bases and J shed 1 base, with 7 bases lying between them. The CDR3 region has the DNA TGTGCCAGCAGCCCCCGGACCCAAGAGACCCAGTACTTC. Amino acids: CASSPRTQETQYF. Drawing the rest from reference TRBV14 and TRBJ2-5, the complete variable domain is EAGVTQFPSHSVIEKGQTVTLRCDPISGHDNLYWYRRVMGKEIKFLLHFVKESKQDESGMPNNRFLAERTGGTYSTLKVQPAELEDSGVYFCASSPRTQETQYFGPGTRLLVL.

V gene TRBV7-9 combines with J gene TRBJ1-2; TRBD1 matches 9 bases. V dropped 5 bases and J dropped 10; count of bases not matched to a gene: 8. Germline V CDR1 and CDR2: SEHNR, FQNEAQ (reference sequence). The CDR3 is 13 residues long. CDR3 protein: CASSPPGQGHYTF. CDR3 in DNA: TGTGCCAGCAGCCCCCCGGGACAGGGACACTACACCTTC. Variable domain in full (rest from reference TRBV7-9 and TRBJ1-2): DTGVSQNPRHKITKRGQNVTFRCDPISEHNRLYWYRQTLGQGPEFLTYFQNEAQLEKSRLLSDRFSAERPKGSFSTLEIQRTEQGDSAMYLCASSPPGQGHYTFGSGTRLTVV.

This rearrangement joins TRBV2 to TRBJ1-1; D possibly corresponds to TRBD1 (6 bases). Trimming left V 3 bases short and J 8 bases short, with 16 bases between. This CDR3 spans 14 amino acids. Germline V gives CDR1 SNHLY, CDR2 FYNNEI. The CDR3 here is CASSEQGPSGEAFF. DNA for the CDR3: TGTGCCAGCAGTGAGCAGGGGCCCTCGGGGGAAGCTTTCTTT.

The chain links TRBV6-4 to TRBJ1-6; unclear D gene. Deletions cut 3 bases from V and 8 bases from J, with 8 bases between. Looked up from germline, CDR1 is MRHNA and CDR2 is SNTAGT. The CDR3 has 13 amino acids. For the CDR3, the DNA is TGTGCCAGCAGTGAAGCTTGGGATTCACCCCTCCACTTT. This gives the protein CASSEAWDSPLHF.

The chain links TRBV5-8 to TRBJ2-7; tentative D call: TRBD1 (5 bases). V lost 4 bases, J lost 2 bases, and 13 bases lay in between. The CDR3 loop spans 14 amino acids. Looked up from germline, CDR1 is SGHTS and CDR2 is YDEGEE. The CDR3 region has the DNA TGTGCCAGCAGCGCGACAGTGGTAGCCTACGAGCAGTACTTC. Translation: CASSATVVAYEQYF. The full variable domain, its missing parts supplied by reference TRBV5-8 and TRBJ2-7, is EAGVTQSPTHLIKTRGQQATLRCSPISGHTSVYWYQQALGLGLQFLLWYDEGEERNRGNFPPRFSGRQFPNYSSELNVNALELEDSALYLCASSATVVAYEQYFGPGTRLTVT.

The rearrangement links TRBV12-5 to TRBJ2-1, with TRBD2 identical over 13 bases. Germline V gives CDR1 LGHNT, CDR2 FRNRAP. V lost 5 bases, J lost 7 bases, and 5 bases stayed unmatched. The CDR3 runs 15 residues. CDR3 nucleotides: TGTGCTAGTGGTCCGGGACTAGCGGGGATAAATGAGCAGTTCTTC. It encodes CASGPGLAGINEQFF. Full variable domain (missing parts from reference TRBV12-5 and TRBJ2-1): DARVTQTPRHKVTEMGQEVTMRCQPILGHNTVFWYRQTMMQGLELLAYFRNRAPLDDSGMPKDRFSAEMPDATLATLKIQPSEPRDSAVYFCASGPGLAGINEQFFGPGTRLTVL.

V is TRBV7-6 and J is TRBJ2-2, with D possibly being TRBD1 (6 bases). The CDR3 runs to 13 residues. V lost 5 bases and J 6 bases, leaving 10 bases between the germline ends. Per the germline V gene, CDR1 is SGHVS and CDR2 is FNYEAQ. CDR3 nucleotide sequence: TGTGCCAGCAGCGTCCAGGGGTCCGGGGAGCTGTTTTTT. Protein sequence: CASSVQGSGELFF.

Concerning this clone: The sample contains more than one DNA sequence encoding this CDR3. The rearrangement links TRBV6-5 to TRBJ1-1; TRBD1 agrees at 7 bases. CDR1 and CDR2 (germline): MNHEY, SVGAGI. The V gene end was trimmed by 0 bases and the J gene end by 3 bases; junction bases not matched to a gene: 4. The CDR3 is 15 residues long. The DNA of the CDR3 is TGTGCCAGCAGTTACTCGAGAACAGGGGACACTGAAGCTTTCTTT. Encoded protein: CASSYSRTGDTEAFF.

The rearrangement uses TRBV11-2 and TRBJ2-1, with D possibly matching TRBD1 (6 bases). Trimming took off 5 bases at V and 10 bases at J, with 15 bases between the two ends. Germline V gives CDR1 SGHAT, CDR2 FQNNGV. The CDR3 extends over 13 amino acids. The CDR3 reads CASSQGHPREQFF. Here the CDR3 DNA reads TGTGCCAGCAGCCAGGGACATCCTCGGGAGCAGTTCTTC.

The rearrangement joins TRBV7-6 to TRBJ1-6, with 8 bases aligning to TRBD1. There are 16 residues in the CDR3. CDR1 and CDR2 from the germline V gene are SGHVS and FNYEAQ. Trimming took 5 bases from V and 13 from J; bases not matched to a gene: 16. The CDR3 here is CASSPGTGSTGMPLHF. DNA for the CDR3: TGTGCCAGCAGCCCCGGGACAGGCTCCACGGGAATGCCCCTCCACTTT.

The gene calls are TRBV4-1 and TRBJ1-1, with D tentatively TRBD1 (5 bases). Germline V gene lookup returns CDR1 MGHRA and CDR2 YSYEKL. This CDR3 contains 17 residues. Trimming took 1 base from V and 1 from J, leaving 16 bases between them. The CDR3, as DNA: TGCGCCAGCAGCCAAGGTGCCATTATCAGGGCGAACACTGAAGCTTTCTTT. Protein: CASSQGAIIRANTEAFF.

DNA of the CDR3: TGTGCCAGCAGTGGGACAGGGACTCAAGAGACCCAGTACTTC. It is translated as CASSGTGTQETQYF. V and J are TRBV6-1 and TRBJ2-5; 8 bases fit TRBD1. The CDR3 length is 14 residues. V was pared by 4 bases and J by 2 bases, with 3 bases of the junction left unmatched. Germline V gene sequence: CDR1 MNHNS, CDR2 SASEGT.

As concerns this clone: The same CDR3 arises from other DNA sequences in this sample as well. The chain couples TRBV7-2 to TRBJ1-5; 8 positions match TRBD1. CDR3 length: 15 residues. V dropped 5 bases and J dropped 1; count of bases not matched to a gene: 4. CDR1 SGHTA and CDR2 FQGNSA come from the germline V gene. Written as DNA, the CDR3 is TGTGCCAGCAGCCCGACAGGGGCAAGCAATCAGCCCCAGCATTTT. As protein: CASSPTGASNQPQHF. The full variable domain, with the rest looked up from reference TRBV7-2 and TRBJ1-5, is GAGVSQSPSNKVTEKGKDVELRCDPISGHTALYWYRQSLGQGLEFLIYFQGNSAPDKSGLPSDRFSAERTGGSVSTLTIQRTQQEDSAVYLCASSPTGASNQPQHFGDGTRLSIL.

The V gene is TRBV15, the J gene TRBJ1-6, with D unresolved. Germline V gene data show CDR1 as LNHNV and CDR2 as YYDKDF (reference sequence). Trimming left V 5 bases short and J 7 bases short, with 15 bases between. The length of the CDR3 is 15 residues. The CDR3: CATSGRSLGNSPLHF. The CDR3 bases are TGTGCCACCAGCGGCAGGAGCCTGGGAAATTCACCCCTCCACTTT.

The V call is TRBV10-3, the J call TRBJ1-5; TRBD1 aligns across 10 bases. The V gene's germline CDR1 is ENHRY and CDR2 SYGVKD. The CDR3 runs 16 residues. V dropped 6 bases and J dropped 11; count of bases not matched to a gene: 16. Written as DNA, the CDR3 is TGTGCCATCAGGGACGAACGGGACAGGGGAGGGAGGTCCCAGCATTTT. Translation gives CAIRDERDRGGRSQHF.

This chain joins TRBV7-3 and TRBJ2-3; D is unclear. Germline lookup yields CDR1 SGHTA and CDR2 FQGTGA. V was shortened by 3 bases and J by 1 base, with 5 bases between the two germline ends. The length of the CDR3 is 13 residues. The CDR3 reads CASSLTGTDTQYF. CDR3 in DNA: TGTGCCAGCAGCTTGACTGGCACAGATACGCAGTATTTT.

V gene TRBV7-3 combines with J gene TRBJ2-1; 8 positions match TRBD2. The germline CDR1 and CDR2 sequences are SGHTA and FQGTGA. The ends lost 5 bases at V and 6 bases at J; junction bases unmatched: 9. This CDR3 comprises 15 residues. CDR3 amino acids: CASSPAGLGGNEQFF. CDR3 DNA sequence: TGTGCCAGCAGCCCGGCGGGACTAGGCGGCAATGAGCAGTTCTTC.

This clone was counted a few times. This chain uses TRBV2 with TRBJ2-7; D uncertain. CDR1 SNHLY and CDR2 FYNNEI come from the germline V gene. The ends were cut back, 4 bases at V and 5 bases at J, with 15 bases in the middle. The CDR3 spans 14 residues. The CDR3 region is CASSGGPFVDEQYF. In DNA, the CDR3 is TGTGCCAGCAGTGGCGGACCGTTCGTGGACGAGCAGTACTTC.

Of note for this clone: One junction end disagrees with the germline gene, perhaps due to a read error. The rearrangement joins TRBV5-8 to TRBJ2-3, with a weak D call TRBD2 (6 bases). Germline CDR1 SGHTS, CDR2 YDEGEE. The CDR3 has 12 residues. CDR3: CASTRGTGTLRF. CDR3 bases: TGTGCCAGCACCAGAGGGACCGGGACTCTACGTTTT.

The DNA of the CDR3 is TGTGCCAGCAGTGAAGTGGCAGGGAGTACCGGGGAGCTGTTTTTT. It is translated as CASSEVAGSTGELFF. The gene calls are TRBV2 and TRBJ2-2; perhaps D is TRBD1 or TRBD2 (5 bases each). CDR1 SNHLY and CDR2 FYNNEI come from the germline V gene. The CDR3 runs to 15 residues. V lost 1 base to trimming and J lost 5 bases, with 11 bases between them.

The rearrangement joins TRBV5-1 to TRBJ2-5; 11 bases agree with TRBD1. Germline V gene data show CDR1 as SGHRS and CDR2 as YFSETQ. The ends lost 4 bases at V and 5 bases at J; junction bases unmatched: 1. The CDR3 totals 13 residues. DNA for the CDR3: TGCGCCAGCAGCGGGACAGGGGGGGAGACCCAGTACTTC. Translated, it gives CASSGTGGETQYF. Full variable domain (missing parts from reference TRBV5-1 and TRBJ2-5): KAGVTQTPRYLIKTRGQQVTLSCSPISGHRSVSWYQQTPGQGLQFLFEYFSETQRNKGNFPGRFSGRQFSNSRSEMNVSTLELGDSALYLCASSGTGGETQYFGPGTRLLVL.

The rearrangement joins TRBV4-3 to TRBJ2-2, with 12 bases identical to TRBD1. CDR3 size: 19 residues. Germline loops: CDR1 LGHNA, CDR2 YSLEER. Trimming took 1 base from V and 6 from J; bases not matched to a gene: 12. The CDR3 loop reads CASSQAVYRDRGLAGELFF. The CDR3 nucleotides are TGCGCCAGCAGCCAAGCGGTCTACCGGGACAGGGGGCTTGCCGGGGAGCTGTTTTTT.

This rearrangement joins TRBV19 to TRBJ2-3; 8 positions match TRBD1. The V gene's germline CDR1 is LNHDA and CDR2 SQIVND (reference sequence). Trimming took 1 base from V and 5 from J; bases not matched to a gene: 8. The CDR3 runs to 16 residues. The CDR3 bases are TGTGCCAGTAGTATAGCGGGCAGGGGGCGAGGAGATACGCAGTATTTT. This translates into CASSIAGRGRGDTQYF.

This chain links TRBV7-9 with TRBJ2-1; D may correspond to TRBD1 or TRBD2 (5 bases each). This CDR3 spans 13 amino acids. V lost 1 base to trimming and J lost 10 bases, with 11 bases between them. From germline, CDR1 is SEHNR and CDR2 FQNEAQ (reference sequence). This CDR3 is CASSLGLAGEQFF. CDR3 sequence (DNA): TGTGCCAGCAGCTTAGGGCTAGCAGGGGAGCAGTTCTTC.

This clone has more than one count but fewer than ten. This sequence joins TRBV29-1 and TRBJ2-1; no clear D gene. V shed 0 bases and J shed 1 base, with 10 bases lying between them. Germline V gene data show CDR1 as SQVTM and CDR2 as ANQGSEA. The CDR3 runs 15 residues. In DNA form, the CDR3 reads TGCAGCGTTGAAGATGTAGAGGAGTCCTACAATGAGCAGTTCTTC. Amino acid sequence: CSVEDVEESYNEQFF.